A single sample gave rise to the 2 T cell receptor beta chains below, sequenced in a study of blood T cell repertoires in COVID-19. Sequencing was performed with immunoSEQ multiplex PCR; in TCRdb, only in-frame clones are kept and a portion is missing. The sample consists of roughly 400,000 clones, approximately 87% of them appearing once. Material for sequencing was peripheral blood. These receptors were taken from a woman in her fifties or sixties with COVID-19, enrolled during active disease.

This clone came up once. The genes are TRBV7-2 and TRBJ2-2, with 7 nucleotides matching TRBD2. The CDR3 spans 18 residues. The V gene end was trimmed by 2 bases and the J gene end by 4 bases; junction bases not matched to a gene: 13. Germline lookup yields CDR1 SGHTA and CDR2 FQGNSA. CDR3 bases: TGTGCCAGCAGCTTATCCCCCGTCTGGCGGGGGAGCACCGGGGAGCTGTTTTTT. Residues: CASSLSPVWRGSTGELFF.

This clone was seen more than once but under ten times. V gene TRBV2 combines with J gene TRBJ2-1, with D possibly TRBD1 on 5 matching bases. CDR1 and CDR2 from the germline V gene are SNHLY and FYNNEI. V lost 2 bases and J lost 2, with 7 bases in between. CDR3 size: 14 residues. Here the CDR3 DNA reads TGTGCCAGCAGTGAACTGACAGCCTACAATGAGCAGTTCTTC. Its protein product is CASSELTAYNEQFF.